This record concerns one TCR beta chain sequence. The antigen is undetermined. Researchers ran the PCR with 60 Vbeta and 13 Jbeta primers. Generated by immunoSEQ multiplex PCR, the TCRdb table keeps only in-frame clones and is missing some. In the table there are approximately 160,000 clones, 64% of which are singletons. The record originates from a study of cytomegalovirus exposure and HLA in healthy donors. Background on the study: The early release's HLA-typed donors yielded approximately 85 million unique TCRs.

Study findings and constraints: Among donors in an Asian-associated ancestry cluster, a later analysis reportedly found fewer N-insertions than the approximately 670-donor mean. A later analysis associated some 16,000 TCR beta sequences with HLA alleles at a 0.05 false discovery rate. A later analysis linked a missense variant in DCLRE1C to the trimming of TCR beta V and J genes.

This CDR3 region has 13 residues. Germline CDR1 is MNHEY and CDR2 is SVGAGI. The V end lost 6 bases, the J end lost 6 bases, and 12 bases lay between the germline ends. Sequencing was done on a sample of PBMCs. The receptor was derived from a woman in her twenties or thirties in good health and CMV-seropositive. The rearrangement links TRBV6-5 to TRBJ1-5, with a possible D match to TRBD1 (6 bases). DNA of the CDR3: TGTGCCAGCAGCCCAACAGGGCCTCAGCCCCAGCATTTT. This codes for CASSPTGPQPQHF.